This T cell receptor (beta chain) was profiled in a study of control samples from healthy donors and cancer patients. Using immunoSEQ multiplex PCR, the repertoire was profiled, and TCRdb retains in-frame clones only, with some absent. The sample lists tens of thousands of clones; 91% were seen once. CDR1 SGHDT and CDR2 YYEEEE come from the germline V gene. V lost 4 bases and J lost 2; bases outside the gene matches: 6. The CDR3 spans 15 residues. The TCR comes from a woman aged 40 to 50 with head and neck cancer. The J gene is TRBJ2-5, the V gene TRBV5-6; 9 nucleotides align to TRBD1. The specimen was PBMCs. The CDR3 sequence is CASSILGTGQETQYF. CDR3 nucleotide sequence: TGTGCCAGCAGCATTCTAGGGACAGGGCAAGAGACCCAGTACTTC.